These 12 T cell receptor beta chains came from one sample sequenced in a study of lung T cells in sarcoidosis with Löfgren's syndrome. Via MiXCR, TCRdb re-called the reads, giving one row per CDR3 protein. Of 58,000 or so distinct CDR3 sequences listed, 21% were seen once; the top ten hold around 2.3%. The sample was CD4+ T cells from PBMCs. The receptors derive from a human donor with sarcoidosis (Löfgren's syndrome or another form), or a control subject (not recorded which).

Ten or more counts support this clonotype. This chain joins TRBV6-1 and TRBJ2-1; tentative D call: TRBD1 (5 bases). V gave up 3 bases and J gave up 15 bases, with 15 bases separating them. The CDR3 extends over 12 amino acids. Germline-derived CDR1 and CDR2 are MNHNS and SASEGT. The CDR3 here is CASSDSAQVGFF. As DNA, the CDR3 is TGTGCCAGCAGTGACTCCGCACAGGTTGGGTTCTTC.

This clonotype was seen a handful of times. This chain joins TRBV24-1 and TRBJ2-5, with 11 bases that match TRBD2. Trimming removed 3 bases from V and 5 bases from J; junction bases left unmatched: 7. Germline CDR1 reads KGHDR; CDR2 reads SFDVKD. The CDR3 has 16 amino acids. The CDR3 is CATSDGSIAGGETQYF. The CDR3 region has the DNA TGTGCCACCAGTGATGGCTCGATAGCGGGAGGGGAGACCCAGTACTTC.

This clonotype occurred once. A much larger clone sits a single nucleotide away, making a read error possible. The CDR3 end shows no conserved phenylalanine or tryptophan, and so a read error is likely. The DNA of the CDR3 is TGCGCCAGCAGCTTGGACGGGATAGTGGAAAACACCATATATTCT. Protein sequence: CASSLDGIVENTIYS. The J gene is TRBJ1-3, the V gene TRBV5-1; no clear D gene. The CDR3 is made up of 15 amino acids. Germline loops: CDR1 SGHRS, CDR2 YFSETQ. Trimming removed 0 bases at V and 6 bases at J, with 13 bases between.

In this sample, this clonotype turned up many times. The CDR3 DNA sequence: TGTGCCAGCAGTTACGCTCCCGACTACGAGCAGTACTTC. Protein sequence: CASSYAPDYEQYF. The gene calls are TRBV6-6 and TRBJ2-7; D call uncertain. Germline V gene data show CDR1 as MNHNY and CDR2 as SVGAGI (reference sequence). The germline V and J ends were trimmed by 2 bases and 3 bases, with 8 bases remaining between them. The CDR3 length is 13 residues.

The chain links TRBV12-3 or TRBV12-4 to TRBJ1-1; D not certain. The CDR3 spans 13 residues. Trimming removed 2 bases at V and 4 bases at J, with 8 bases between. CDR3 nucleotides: TGTGCCAGCAGTTTAATCGTGGGCACTGAAGCTTTCTTT. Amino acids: CASSLIVGTEAFF.

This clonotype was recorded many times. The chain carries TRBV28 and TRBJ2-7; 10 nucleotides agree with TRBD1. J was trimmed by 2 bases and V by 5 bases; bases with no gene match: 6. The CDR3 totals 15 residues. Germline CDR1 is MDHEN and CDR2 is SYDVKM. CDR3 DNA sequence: TGTGCCAGCAGTGAATGGACAGGGGGGGCCTACGAGCAGTACTTC. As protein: CASSEWTGGAYEQYF.

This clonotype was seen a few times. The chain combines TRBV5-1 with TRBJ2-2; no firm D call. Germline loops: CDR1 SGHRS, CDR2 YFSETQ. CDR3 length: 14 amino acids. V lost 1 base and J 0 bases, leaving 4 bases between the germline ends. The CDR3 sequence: CASSLRPNTGELFF. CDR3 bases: TGCGCCAGCAGCTTGCGTCCGAACACCGGGGAGCTGTTTTTT.

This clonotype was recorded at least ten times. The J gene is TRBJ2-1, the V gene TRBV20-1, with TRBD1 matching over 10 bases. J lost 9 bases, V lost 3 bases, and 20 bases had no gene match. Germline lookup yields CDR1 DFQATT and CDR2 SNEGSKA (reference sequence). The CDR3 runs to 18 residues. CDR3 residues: CSARNLMDRGFLGGEQFF. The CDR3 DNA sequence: TGCAGTGCTAGGAATTTGATGGACAGGGGGTTTTTAGGGGGTGAGCAGTTCTTC.

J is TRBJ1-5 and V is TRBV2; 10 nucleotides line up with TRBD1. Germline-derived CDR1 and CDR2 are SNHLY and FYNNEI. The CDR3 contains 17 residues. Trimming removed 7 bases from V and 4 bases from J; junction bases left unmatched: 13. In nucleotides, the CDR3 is TGTGCCAGCAAACGGGACAGGGGATCGGGTCTTAATCAGCCCCAGCATTTT. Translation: CASKRDRGSGLNQPQHF.

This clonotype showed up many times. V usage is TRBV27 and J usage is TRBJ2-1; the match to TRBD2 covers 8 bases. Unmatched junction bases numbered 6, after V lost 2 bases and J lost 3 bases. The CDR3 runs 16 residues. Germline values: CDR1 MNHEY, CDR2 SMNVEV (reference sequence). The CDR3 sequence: CASSLASGSSYNEQFF. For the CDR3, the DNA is TGTGCCAGCAGTTTAGCCAGCGGGAGTAGCTACAATGAGCAGTTCTTC.

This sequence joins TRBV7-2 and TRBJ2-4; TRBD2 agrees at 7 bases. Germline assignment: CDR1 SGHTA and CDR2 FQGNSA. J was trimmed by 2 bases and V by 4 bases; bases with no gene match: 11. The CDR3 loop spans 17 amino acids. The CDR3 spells CASSSYLAEGPKNIQYF. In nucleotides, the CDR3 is TGTGCCAGCAGCTCCTATCTAGCGGAAGGGCCCAAAAACATTCAGTACTTC.

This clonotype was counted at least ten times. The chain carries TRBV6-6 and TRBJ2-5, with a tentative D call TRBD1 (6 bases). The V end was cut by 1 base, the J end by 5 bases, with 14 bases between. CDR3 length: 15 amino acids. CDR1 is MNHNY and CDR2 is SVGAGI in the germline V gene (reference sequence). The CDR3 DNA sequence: TGTGCCAGCAGTTACTGGGGGCTTCGAGTCGAGACCCAGTACTTC. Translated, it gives CASSYWGLRVETQYF.